These 21 T cell receptor beta chains were all obtained from the same sample, sequenced in a study of Ad26.COV2.S vaccination and SARS-CoV-2 variants. Measured with immunoSEQ multiplex PCR; TCRdb has only the in-frame clones, and not every one. Here the sample spans 400,000 to 500,000 clones, 88% being singletons. Treatment noted: 15 to 20 received Ad26.COV2.S at low or high dose, single or two shots; roughly 5 received placebo; per-sample allocation not given. Sampling was performed 63 days after the first vaccine or placebo injection. The material was peripheral blood, obtained in a trial of Ad26.COV2.S vaccine versus placebo. All receptors come from a person aged 18-60 years who received the Ad26.COV2.S COVID-19 vaccine or a placebo.

The chain links TRBV28 to TRBJ1-5; 8 bases line up with TRBD1. Germline values: CDR1 MDHEN, CDR2 SYDVKM. V trimming: 5 bases; J trimming: 4 bases; junction bases outside the gene matches: 13. There are 17 residues in the CDR3. The CDR3 loop reads CASSTTRTGIRNQPQHF. The CDR3 DNA sequence: TGTGCCAGCAGTACGACCCGGACAGGGATCCGAAATCAGCCCCAGCATTTT.

The gene calls are TRBV6-1 and TRBJ2-3, with 14 bases fitting TRBD2. CDR3 length: 16 residues. V trimming: 3 bases; J trimming: 4 bases; junction bases outside the gene matches: 3. CDR1 is MNHNS and CDR2 is SASEGT in the germline V gene. The CDR3 loop is CASSETSGGASDTQYF. The CDR3 DNA follows: TGTGCCAGCAGTGAGACTAGCGGGGGGGCGTCAGATACGCAGTATTTT.

CDR3 region: CASSPGVGPDTQYF. The CDR3 nucleotides are TGTGCCAGCAGCCCGGGCGTGGGCCCAGATACGCAGTATTTT. This chain uses TRBV5-4 with TRBJ2-3; no clear D. Germline CDR1 is SGHNT and CDR2 is YYREEE (reference sequence). Trimming stripped 4 bases from V and 4 bases from J, with 13 bases between. This CDR3 has 14 residues. Full variable domain (rest looked up from reference TRBV5-4 and TRBJ2-3): ETGVTQSPTHLIKTRGQQVTLRCSSQSGHNTVSWYQQALGQGPQFIFQYYREEENGRGNFPPRFSGLQFPNYSSELNVNALELDDSALYLCASSPGVGPDTQYFGPGTRLTVL.

This clone was detected once. The chain combines TRBV5-1 with TRBJ2-5; D is unresolved. Trimming left V 0 bases short and J 5 bases short, with 11 bases between. This CDR3 is 14 amino acids long. Germline CDR1 is SGHRS and CDR2 is YFSETQ. CDR3 loop: CASSLETTGETQYF. The DNA of the CDR3 is TGCGCCAGCAGCTTGGAAACTACTGGGGAGACCCAGTACTTC.

This rearrangement joins TRBV6-6 to TRBJ1-5; possible D gene TRBD1, 5 bases. CDR1 is MNHNY and CDR2 is SVGAGI in the germline V gene (reference sequence). V was shortened by 4 bases and J by 4 bases, with 8 bases between the two germline ends. CDR3 length: 13 residues. Written as DNA, the CDR3 is TGTGCCAGCAGTTTCGGGGCTAATCAGCCCCAGCATTTT. Its protein product is CASSFGANQPQHF.

Details on this clone: The junction does not match germline at one end; this may be a read error. The chain is built from TRBV28 and TRBJ1-6; D call uncertain. Germline CDR1 is MDHEN and CDR2 is SYDVKM. The length of the CDR3 is 14 residues. This CDR3 reads CASNLDGNNSPLHF. In DNA, the CDR3 is TGTGCCAGCAATTTAGACGGGAATAATTCACCCCTCCACTTT.

The rearrangement joins TRBV19 to TRBJ2-7; 8 bases are a match to TRBD1. CDR3 length: 15 amino acids. V was pared by 6 bases and J by 5 bases, with 12 bases of the junction left unmatched. Germline lookup yields CDR1 LNHDA and CDR2 SQIVND (reference sequence). The CDR3: CASSPTWQGANEQYF. CDR3 nucleotides: TGTGCCAGTAGCCCAACGTGGCAGGGGGCAAACGAGCAGTACTTC.

The chain has TRBV7-9 and TRBJ2-3, with TRBD2 identical over 13 bases. Unmatched junction bases numbered 10, after V lost 8 bases and J lost 2 bases. Germline assignment: CDR1 SEHNR and CDR2 FQNEAQ (reference sequence). This CDR3 has 17 amino acids. This chain's CDR3 is CASLPGLAGQATDTQYF. The CDR3 DNA sequence: TGTGCCAGCCTTCCGGGACTAGCGGGGCAAGCCACAGATACGCAGTATTTT. Full variable domain (outside the CDR3, taken from reference TRBV7-9 and TRBJ2-3): DTGVSQNPRHKITKRGQNVTFRCDPISEHNRLYWYRQTLGQGPEFLTYFQNEAQLEKSRLLSDRFSAERPKGSFSTLEIQRTEQGDSAMYLCASLPGLAGQATDTQYFGPGTRLTVL.

This clone was recorded only once. The same CDR3 is also encoded by other DNA sequences in this sample. CDR3 protein: CASSLGQETQYF. CDR3 nucleotides: TGTGCCAGCAGCTTGGGGCAAGAGACCCAGTACTTC. The chain has TRBV7-9 and TRBJ2-5, with no clear D. CDR3 length equals 12 residues. Deletions cut 3 bases from V and 2 bases from J, with 4 bases between. Germline CDR1 reads SEHNR; CDR2 reads FQNEAQ (reference sequence).

This rearrangement joins TRBV11-3 to TRBJ2-5; 15 bases are shared with TRBD2. Unmatched junction bases numbered 2, after V lost 1 base and J lost 2 bases. CDR1 and CDR2 (germline): SGHNT, YENEEA. The CDR3 extends over 17 amino acids. The CDR3 loop reads CASSLVGLAGGQETQYF. CDR3 nucleotides: TGTGCCAGCAGCTTAGTTGGACTAGCGGGGGGGCAAGAGACCCAGTACTTC.

The chain links TRBV5-1 to TRBJ2-5; 7 bases fit TRBD1. Germline-derived CDR1 and CDR2 are SGHRS and YFSETQ. The junction had 12 bases not matched to a gene; V was cut back by 6 bases and J by 1 base. This CDR3 has 16 residues. The CDR3, as DNA: TGCGCCAGCAAAATCACAGGGGCCATCCTCCAAGAGACCCAGTACTTC. Amino acid sequence: CASKITGAILQETQYF.

This clone was seen a single time. V usage is TRBV6-2 or TRBV6-3 and J usage is TRBJ2-2; D is uncertain. CDR1 and CDR2 (germline): MNHEY, SVGEGT. V lost 4 bases and J 8 bases, leaving 5 bases between the germline ends. The length of the CDR3 is 11 residues. The chain's CDR3 is CASSSRGELFF. In DNA form, the CDR3 reads TGTGCCAGCAGTTCTAGAGGGGAGCTGTTTTTT.

As DNA, the CDR3 is TGTGCCAGCAGCGTAGCTTCGCCGCAAGAAGCTGGGCATGAAGCTTTCTTT. Its protein is CASSVASPQEAGHEAFF. The rearrangement joins TRBV9 to TRBJ1-1; no firm D call. This CDR3 has 17 amino acids. The germline CDR1 and CDR2 sequences are SGDLS and YYNGEE. Trimming pared 0 bases from V and 7 bases from J, leaving 22 bases between. The full variable domain, rest sourced from reference TRBV9 and TRBJ1-1, is DSGVTQTPKHLITATGQRVTLRCSPRSGDLSVYWYQQSLDQGLQFLIQYYNGEERAKGNILERFSAQQFPDLHSELNLSSLELGDSALYFCASSVASPQEAGHEAFFGQGTRLTVV.

The chain has TRBV5-4 and TRBJ2-5, with 9 positions matching TRBD2. The V and J ends lost 4 bases and 4 bases, in that order; junction bases with no gene match: 8. CDR3 size: 15 residues. The germline V gene has CDR1 SGHNT and CDR2 YYREEE (reference sequence). CDR3 DNA: TGTGCCAGCAGCATCAAGCGGGGGGAAATAGAGACCCAGTACTTC. It codes for CASSIKRGEIETQYF.

The chain combines TRBV10-1 with TRBJ2-7; TRBD2 agrees at 10 bases. Trimming cost V 2 bases and J 7 bases; bases outside gene matches: 14. This CDR3 has 17 residues. Germline V gives CDR1 WNHNN, CDR2 SYGVQD (reference sequence). The CDR3 DNA sequence: TGCGCCAGCAGTGAGGGGGCCGGGCTAGCGGGGGAAGAGGAGCAGTACTTC. This sequence encodes CASSEGAGLAGEEEQYF.

CDR3 DNA sequence: TGTGCCAGCAGCGGGGGGCCCTCTAGCACAGATACGCAGTATTTT. This encodes CASSGGPSSTDTQYF. The genes are TRBV5-4 and TRBJ2-3, with D perhaps matching TRBD1 or TRBD2 (6 bases each). Germline CDR1 is SGHNT and CDR2 is YYREEE (reference sequence). Trimming stripped 4 bases from V and 0 bases from J, with 12 bases between. The CDR3 contains 15 residues.

V is TRBV3-1 (or the pseudogene TRBV3-2) and J is TRBJ2-7; D tentatively fits TRBD1 or TRBD2 (7 bases each). V was shortened by 4 bases and J by 4 bases, with 17 bases between the two germline ends. The germline CDR1 and CDR2 sequences are LGHDT and YNNKEL (reference sequence). CDR3 length: 15 residues. The CDR3 coding sequence is TGTGCCAGCAGCCCTCACCGACAGGGAGGGTACGAGCAGTACTTC. It encodes CASSPHRQGGYEQYF.

The chain uses TRBV4-1 and TRBJ1-1; unclear D gene. Deletions cut 0 bases from V and 2 bases from J, with 10 bases between. Germline V gene lookup returns CDR1 MGHRA and CDR2 YSYEKL. This CDR3 spans 15 amino acids. The CDR3 nucleotides read TGCGCCAGCAGCCAAGATATGGGCAGTAACACTGAAGCTTTCTTT. Its translation: CASSQDMGSNTEAFF.

The rearrangement joins TRBV3-1 (or the pseudogene TRBV3-2) to TRBJ1-2; the D is unclear. This CDR3 has 13 amino acids. In germline, CDR1 is LGHDT, CDR2 YNNKEL (reference sequence). V lost 5 bases and J lost 8, with 15 bases in between. CDR3 bases: TGTGCCAGCAGCGAAAGGGTGCTTTTCGGCTACACCTTC. Protein sequence: CASSERVLFGYTF.

This clone came up once. This chain joins TRBV2 and TRBJ2-7; 9 nucleotides line up with TRBD2. V shed 2 bases, J shed 4 bases, and the junction held 6 bases outside the gene matches. The CDR3 sequence is 15 residues long. Germline V CDR1 and CDR2: SNHLY, FYNNEI. In nucleotides, the CDR3 is TGTGCCAGCAGTGAATTTGGGACTAGCAAGTACGAGCAGTACTTC. Its protein product is CASSEFGTSKYEQYF.

V usage is TRBV2 and J usage is TRBJ1-5; D ambiguous. This CDR3 is built from 14 residues. CDR1 and CDR2 from the germline V gene are SNHLY and FYNNEI. The ends were cut back, 5 bases at V and 2 bases at J, with 10 bases in the middle. The DNA of the CDR3 is TGTGCCAGCAGTATTCGGCGGGGCAATCAGCCCCAGCATTTT. Its translation is CASSIRRGNQPQHF.